The sample holds a few counts of the clone carrying this TCR beta chain. This sample is drawn from a study of graft-versus-host responses after intestinal transplantation. The starting material, graft tissue, was processed to release intraepithelial and lamina propria lymphocytes. Produced via immunoSEQ multiplex PCR; TCRdb's table is partial and in-frame only. The profile covers 7,500 to 10,000 clones, with 78% appearing a single time and roughly 24% taken by the ten largest. The V gene lost 5 bases and the J gene lost 0 bases, with 11 bases spanning the gap. Germline CDR1 GTSNPN, CDR2 SVGIG (reference sequence). The CDR3 runs to 14 residues.

This clonotype was obtained from a human patient who received an intestinal transplant, so some T cells may come from the graft donor. Sample: ileum tissue, taken 500 to 550 days after intestinal transplant. This chain joins TRBV30 and TRBJ2-1; tentative D call: TRBD2 (6 bases). CDR3 in amino acids: CAWGGLLSYNEQFF. The CDR3 nucleotides read TGTGCCTGGGGGGGACTTCTCTCCTACAATGAGCAGTTCTTC. Full variable domain (rest looked up from reference TRBV30 and TRBJ2-1): SQTIHQWPATLVQPVGSPLSLECTVEGTSNPNLYWYRQAAGRGLQLLFYSVGIGQISSEVPQNLSASRPQDRQFILSSKKLLLSDSGFYLCAWGGLLSYNEQFFGPGTRLTVL.